This T cell receptor (beta chain) was identified in a study of OX40 agonist ivuxolimab in advanced cancers. Repertoires were generated with immunoSEQ multiplex PCR, while TCRdb's copy carries only in-frame clones and drops some. This sample has approximately 70,000 clones, with approximately 90% found just once. This sequence originates from an adult with an advanced solid tumor such as melanoma, head and neck, liver or kidney cancer. The sequencing here drew on CD4+ or CD8+ T cells sorted from blood, taken in a trial of the OX40 agonist ivuxolimab.

CDR3 in amino acids: CASSRDRDNYGYTF. The CDR3 DNA is TGTGCCAGCAGCCGGGACAGGGATAACTATGGCTACACCTTC. The V and J genes are TRBV7-8 and TRBJ1-2; 9 bases agree with TRBD1. The V gene's germline CDR1 is SGHVS and CDR2 FQNEAQ. The V gene end was trimmed by 5 bases and the J gene end by 1 base; junction bases not matched to a gene: 2. CDR3 length: 14 amino acids.